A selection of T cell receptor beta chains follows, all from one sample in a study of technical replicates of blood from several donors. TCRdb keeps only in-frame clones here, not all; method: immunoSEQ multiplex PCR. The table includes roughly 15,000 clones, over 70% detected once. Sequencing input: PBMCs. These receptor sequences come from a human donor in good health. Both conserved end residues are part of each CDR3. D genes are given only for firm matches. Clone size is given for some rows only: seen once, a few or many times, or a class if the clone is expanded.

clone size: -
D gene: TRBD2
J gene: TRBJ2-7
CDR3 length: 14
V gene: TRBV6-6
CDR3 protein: CASRRLAGGYEQYF
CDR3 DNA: TGTGCCAGCAGGAGACTAGCGGGAGGATACGAGCAGTACTTC

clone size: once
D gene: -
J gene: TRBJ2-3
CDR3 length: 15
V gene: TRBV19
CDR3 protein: CASRSVQDRPDTQYF
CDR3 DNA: TGTGCCAGTCGGTCGGTACAGGATAGACCAGATACGCAGTATTTT

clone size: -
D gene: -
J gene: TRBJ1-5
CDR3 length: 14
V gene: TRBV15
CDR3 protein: CATSPSSSNQPQHF
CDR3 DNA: TGTGCCACCAGCCCGAGCTCTAGCAATCAGCCCCAGCATTTT

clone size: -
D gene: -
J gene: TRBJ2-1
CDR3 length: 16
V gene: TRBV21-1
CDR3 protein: CASFEIQGSSYNEQFF
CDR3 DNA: TGTGCCAGCTTCGAGATCCAGGGGAGCTCCTACAATGAGCAGTTCTTC

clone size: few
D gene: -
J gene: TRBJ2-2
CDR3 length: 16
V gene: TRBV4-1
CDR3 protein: CASSHSAGVNTGELFF
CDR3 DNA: TGCGCCAGCAGCCATTCCGCCGGGGTGAACACCGGGGAGCTGTTTTTT

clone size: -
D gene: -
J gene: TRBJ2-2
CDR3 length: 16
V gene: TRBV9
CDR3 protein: CASSVGNSGSTGELFF
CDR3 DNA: TGTGCCAGCAGCGTAGGGAATAGCGGTTCTACCGGGGAGCTGTTTTTT

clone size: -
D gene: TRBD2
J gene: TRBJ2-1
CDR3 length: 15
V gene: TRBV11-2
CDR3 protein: CASSNLAGGYNEQFF
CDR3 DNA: TGTGCCAGCAGCAACTTAGCGGGAGGCTACAATGAGCAGTTCTTC

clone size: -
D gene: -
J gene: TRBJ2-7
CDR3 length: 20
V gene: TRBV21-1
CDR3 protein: CASSPCGDRGPIIPLYEQYF
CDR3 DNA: TGTGCCAGCAGCCCATGCGGGGACAGGGGGCCCATAATTCCTCTCTACGAGCAGTACTTC

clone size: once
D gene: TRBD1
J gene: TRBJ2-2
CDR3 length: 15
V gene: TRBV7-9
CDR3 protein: CASSPRTGKPGELFF
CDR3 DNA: TGTGCCAGCAGCCCCAGGACAGGGAAACCCGGGGAGCTGTTTTTT

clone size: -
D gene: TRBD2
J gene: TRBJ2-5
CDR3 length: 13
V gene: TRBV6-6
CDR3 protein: CATQGTSQETQYF
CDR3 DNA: TGTGCCACTCAGGGGACTAGTCAAGAGACCCAGTACTTC

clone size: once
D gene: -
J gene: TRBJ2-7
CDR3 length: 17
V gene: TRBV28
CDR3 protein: CASSSTVSEARLLEQYF
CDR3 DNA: TGTGCCAGCAGTTCGACAGTATCGGAAGCCCGTTTGCTCGAGCAGTACTTC

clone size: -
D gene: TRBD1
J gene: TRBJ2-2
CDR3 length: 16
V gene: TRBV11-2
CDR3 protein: CASRRTGTGFTGELFF
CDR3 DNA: TGTGCCAGCAGACGGACCGGGACAGGCTTCACCGGGGAGCTGTTTTTT

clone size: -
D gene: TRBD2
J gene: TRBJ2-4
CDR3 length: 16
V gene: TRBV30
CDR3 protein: CAWSPIRLAGVVIQYF
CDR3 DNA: TGTGCCTGGAGTCCCATTCGACTAGCGGGAGTTGTCATTCAGTACTTC

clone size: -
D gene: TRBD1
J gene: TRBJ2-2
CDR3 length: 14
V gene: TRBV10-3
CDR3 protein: CATTGTANTGELFF
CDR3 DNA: TGTGCCACCACTGGGACAGCGAACACCGGGGAGCTGTTTTTT

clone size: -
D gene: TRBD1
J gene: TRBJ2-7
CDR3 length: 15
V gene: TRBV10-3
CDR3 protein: CAISGGDRGTDEQYF
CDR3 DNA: TGTGCCATCAGTGGGGGGGACAGGGGGACCGACGAGCAGTACTTC